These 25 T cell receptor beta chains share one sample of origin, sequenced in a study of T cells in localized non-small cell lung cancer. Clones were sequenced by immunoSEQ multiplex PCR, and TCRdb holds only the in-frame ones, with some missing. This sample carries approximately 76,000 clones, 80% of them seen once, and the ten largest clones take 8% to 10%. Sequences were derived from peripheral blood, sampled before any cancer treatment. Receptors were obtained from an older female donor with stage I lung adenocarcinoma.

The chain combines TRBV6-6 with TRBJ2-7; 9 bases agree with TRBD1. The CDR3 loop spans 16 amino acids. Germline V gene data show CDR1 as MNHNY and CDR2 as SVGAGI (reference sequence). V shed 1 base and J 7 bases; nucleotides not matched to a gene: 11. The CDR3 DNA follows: TGTGCCAGCAGTTACTGGGGACAGGGAGGGTACGAGGAGCAGTACTTC. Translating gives CASSYWGQGGYEEQYF.

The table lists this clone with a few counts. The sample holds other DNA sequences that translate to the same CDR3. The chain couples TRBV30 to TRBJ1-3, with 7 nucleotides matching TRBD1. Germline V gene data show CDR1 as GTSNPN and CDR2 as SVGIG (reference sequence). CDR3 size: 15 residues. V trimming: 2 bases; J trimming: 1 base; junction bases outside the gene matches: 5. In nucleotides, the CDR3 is TGTGCCTGGAGTCGGGACAGTGGATCTGGAAACACCATATATTTT. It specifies CAWSRDSGSGNTIYF.

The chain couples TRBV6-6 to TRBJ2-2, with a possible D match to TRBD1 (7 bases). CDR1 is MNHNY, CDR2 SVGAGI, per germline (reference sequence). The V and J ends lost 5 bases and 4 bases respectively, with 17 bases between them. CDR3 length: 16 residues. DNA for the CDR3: TGTGCCAGCAGTAGACAGGGAAGGGGAGGCACCGGGGAGCTGTTTTTT. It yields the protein CASSRQGRGGTGELFF.

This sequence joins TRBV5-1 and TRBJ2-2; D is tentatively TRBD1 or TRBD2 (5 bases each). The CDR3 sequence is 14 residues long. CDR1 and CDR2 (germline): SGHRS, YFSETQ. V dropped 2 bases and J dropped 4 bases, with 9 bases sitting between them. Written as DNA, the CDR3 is TGCGCCAGCAGCTTCTCCGGGGCCACCGGGGAGCTGTTTTTT. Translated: CASSFSGATGELFF.

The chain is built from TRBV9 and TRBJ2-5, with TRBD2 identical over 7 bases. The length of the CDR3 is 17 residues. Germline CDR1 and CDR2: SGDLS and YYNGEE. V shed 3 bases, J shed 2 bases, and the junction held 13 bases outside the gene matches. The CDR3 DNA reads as TGTGCCAGCAGCGCAGAGGTGCCGGGGGGACTGCAAGAGACCCAGTACTTC. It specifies CASSAEVPGGLQETQYF.

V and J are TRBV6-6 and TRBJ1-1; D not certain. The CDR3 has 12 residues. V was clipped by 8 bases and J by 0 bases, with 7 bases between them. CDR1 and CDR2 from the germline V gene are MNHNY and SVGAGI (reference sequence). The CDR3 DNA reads TGTGCCAGCGAAGGTATGAACACTGAAGCTTTCTTT. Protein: CASEGMNTEAFF.

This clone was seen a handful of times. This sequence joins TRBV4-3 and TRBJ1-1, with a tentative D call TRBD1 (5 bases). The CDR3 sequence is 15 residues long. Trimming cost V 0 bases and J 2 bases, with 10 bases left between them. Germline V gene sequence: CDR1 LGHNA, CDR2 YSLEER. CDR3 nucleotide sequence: TGCGCCAGCAGCCAAGAAGGACACCCAAACACTGAAGCTTTCTTT. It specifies CASSQEGHPNTEAFF.

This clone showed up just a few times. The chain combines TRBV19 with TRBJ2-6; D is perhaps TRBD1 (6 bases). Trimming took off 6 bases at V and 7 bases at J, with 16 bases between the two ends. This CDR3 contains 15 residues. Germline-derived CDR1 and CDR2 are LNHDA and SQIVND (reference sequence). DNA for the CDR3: TGTGCCAGTAGATCCGGGACAATAGAAGCCAACGTCCTGACTTTC. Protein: CASRSGTIEANVLTF.

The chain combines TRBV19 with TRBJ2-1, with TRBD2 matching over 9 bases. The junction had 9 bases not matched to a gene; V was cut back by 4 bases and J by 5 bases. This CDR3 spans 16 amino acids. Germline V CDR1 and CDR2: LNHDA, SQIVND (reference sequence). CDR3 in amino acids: CASSREAGGNHNEQFF. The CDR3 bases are TGTGCCAGTAGTAGGGAGGCGGGAGGGAATCACAATGAGCAGTTCTTC.

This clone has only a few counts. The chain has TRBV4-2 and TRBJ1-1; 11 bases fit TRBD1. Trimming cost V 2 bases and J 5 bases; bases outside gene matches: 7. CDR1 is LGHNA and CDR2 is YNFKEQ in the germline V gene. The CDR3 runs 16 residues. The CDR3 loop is CASSQLGQGARTEAFF. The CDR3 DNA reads TGTGCCAGCAGCCAACTTGGACAGGGGGCGCGAACTGAAGCTTTCTTT.

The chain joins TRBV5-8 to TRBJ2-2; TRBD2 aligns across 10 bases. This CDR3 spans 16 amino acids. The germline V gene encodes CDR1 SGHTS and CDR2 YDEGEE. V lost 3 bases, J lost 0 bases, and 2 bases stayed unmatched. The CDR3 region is CASSWGLATNTGELFF. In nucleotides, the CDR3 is TGTGCCAGCAGCTGGGGACTAGCGACGAACACCGGGGAGCTGTTTTTT.

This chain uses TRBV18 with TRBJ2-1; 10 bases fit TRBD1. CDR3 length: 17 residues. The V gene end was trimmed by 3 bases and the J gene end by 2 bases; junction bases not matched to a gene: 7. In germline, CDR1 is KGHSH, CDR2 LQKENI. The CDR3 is CASSPDRGVNTYNEQFF. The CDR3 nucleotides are TGTGCCAGCTCACCGGACAGGGGGGTCAATACCTACAATGAGCAGTTCTTC.

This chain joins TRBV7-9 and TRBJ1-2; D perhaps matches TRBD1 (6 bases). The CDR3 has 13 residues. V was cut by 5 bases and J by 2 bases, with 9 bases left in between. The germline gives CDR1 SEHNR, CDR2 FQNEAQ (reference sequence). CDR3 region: CASSHGQNYGYTF. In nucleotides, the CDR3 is TGTGCCAGCAGCCATGGACAGAACTATGGCTACACCTTC.

The CDR3 protein is CASSPQGTSTDTQYF. DNA for the CDR3: TGTGCCAGCAGCCCCCAGGGGACTTCCACAGATACGCAGTATTTT. The chain is built from TRBV11-2 and TRBJ2-3; D tentatively fits TRBD1 or TRBD2 (6 bases each). Germline lookup yields CDR1 SGHAT and CDR2 FQNNGV. V was pared by 5 bases and J by 2 bases, with 14 bases between. The CDR3 is 15 residues long. The entire variable domain, with the rest obtained from reference TRBV11-2 and TRBJ2-3, is as follows: EAGVAQSPRYKIIEKRQSVAFWCNPISGHATLYWYQQILGQGPKLLIQFQNNGVVDDSQLPKDRFSAERLKGVDSTLKIQPAKLEDSAVYLCASSPQGTSTDTQYFGPGTRLTVL.

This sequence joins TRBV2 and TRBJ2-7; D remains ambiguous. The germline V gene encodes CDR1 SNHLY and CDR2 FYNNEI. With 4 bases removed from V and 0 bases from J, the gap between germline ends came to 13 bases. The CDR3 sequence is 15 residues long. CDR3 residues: CASSAPYFSSYEQYF. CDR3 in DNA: TGTGCCAGCAGTGCCCCTTACTTTAGCTCCTACGAGCAGTACTTC.

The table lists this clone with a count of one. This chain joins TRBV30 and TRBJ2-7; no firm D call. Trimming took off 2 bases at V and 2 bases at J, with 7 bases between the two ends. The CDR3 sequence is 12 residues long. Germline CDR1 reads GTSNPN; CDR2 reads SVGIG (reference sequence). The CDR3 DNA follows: TGTGCCTGGAGTAACCTGGCCTACGAGCAGTACTTC. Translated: CAWSNLAYEQYF.

The CDR3 DNA reads as TGTGCCAGTAGTATGCGTCGGGGCTACGAGCAGTACTTC. Translated: CASSMRRGYEQYF. V is TRBV19 and J is TRBJ2-7, with D tentatively TRBD2 (5 bases). The CDR3 sequence is 13 residues long. From germline, CDR1 is LNHDA and CDR2 SQIVND (reference sequence). The V end lost 3 bases, the J end lost 3 bases, and 9 bases lay between the germline ends.

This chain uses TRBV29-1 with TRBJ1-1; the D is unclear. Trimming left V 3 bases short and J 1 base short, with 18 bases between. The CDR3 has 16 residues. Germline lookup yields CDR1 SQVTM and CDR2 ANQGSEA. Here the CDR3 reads CSVEAGHLVRNTEAFF. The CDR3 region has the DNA TGCAGCGTTGAGGCCGGGCACCTAGTGAGGAACACTGAAGCTTTCTTT. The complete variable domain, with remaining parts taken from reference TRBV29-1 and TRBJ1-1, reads SAVISQKPSRDICQRGTSLTIQCQVDSQVTMMFWYRQQPGQSLTLIATANQGSEATYESGFVIDKFPISRPNLTFSTLTVSNMSPEDSSIYLCSVEAGHLVRNTEAFFGQGTRLTVV.

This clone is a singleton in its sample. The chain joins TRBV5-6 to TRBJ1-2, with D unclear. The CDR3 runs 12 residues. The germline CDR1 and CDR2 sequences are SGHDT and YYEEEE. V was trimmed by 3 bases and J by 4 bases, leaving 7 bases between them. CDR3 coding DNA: TGTGCCAGCAGCTCGCAGGTCTATGGCTACACCTTC. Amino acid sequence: CASSSQVYGYTF.

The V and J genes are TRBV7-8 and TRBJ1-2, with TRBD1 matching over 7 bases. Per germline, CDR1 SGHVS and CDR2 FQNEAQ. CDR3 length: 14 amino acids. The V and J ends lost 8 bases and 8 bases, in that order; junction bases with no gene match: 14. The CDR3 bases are TGTGCCAGCGGAAGTACAGGGGAGAGAGAAGGCTACACCTTC. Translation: CASGSTGEREGYTF.

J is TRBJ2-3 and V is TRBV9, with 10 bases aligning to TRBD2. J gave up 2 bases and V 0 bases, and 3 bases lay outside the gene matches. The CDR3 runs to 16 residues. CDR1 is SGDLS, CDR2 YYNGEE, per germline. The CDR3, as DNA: TGTGCCAGCAGCGTAGAACTAGCGGGGTTCACAGATACGCAGTATTTT. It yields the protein CASSVELAGFTDTQYF.

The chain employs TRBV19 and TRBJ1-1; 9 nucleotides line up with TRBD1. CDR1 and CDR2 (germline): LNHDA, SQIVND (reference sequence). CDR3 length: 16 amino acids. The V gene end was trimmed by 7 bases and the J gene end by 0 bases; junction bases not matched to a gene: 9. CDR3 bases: TGTGCCAGTAATTCCGGGACAGGGCGAGTGAACACTGAAGCTTTCTTT. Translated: CASNSGTGRVNTEAFF.

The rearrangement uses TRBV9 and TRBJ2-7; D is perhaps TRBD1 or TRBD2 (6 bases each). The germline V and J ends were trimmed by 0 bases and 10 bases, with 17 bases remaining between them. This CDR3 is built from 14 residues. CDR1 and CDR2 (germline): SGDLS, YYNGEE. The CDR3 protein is CASSVGRGGLTQYF. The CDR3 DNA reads TGTGCCAGCAGCGTAGGTAGAGGGGGGCTTACTCAGTACTTC.

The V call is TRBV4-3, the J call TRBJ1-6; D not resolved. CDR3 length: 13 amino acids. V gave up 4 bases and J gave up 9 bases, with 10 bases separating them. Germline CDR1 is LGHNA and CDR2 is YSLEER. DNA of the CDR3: TGCGCCAGCAGCCTAGGGTTAGGTTCACCCCTCCACTTT. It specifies CASSLGLGSPLHF.

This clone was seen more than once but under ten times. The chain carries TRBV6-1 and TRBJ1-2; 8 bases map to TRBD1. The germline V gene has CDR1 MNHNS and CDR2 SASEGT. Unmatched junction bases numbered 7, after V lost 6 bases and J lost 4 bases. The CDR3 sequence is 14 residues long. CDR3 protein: CASRQTGVSYGYTF. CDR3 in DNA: TGTGCCAGCAGACAGACAGGGGTTAGCTATGGCTACACCTTC.